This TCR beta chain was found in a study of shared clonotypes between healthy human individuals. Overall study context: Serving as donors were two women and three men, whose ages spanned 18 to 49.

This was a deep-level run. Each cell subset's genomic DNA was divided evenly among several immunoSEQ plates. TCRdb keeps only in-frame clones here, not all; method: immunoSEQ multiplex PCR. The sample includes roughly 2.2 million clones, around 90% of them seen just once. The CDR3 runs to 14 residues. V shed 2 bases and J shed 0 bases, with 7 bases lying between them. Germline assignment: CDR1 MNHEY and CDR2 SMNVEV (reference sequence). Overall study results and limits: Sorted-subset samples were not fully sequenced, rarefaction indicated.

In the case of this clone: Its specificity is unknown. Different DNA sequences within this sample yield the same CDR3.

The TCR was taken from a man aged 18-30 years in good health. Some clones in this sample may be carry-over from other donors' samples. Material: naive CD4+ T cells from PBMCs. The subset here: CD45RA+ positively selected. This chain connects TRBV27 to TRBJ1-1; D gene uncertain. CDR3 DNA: TGTGCCAGCAGTTTAAGAGGGATGAACACTGAAGCTTTCTTT. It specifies CASSLRGMNTEAFF.